This T cell receptor beta chain came from a study of cytomegalovirus exposure and HLA in healthy donors. Study-wide results and limits: Both high specificity and high sensitivity reportedly marked the classifier's diagnosis of cytomegalovirus status. The HLA-A and HLA-B alleles of most subjects were reportedly predicted accurately from TCR beta sequences. Because they were indistinguishable, some V segments, including TRBV6-2 and TRBV6-3, were excluded.

Turning to this clone: Its antigen is not identified.

The primer mix had 60 Vbeta and 13 Jbeta primers. Clones were read by immunoSEQ multiplex PCR, and TCRdb kept only the in-frame ones, dropping some. The sample holds under 250,000 clones, around 77% seen once. Germline V lookup: CDR1 SEHNR, CDR2 FQNEAQ (reference sequence). There are 12 residues in the CDR3. V was clipped by 5 bases and J by 9 bases, with 13 bases between them. The sequenced sample consisted of PBMCs. The sequence was obtained from a woman aged 30 to 39 in good health and CMV-seronegative. The J gene is TRBJ1-1, the V gene TRBV7-9; no clear D. CDR3 loop: CASSVGTGKAFF. The CDR3 DNA sequence: TGTGCCAGCAGCGTAGGCACCGGGAAAGCTTTCTTT.